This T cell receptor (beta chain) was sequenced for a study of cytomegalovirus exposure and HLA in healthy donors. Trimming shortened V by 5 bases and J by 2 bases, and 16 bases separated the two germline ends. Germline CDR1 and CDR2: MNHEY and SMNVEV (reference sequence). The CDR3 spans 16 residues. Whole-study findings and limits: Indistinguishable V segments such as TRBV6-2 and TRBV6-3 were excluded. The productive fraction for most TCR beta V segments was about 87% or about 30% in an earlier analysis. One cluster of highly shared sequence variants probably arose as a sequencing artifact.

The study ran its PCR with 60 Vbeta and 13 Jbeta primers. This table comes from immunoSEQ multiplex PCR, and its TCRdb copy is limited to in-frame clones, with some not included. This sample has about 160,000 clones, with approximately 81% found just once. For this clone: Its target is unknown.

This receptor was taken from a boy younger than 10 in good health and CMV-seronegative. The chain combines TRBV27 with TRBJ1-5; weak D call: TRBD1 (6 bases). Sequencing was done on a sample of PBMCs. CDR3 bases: TGTGCCAGCAGTACCCAGGGGCTGCAGGGCAATCAGCCCCAGCATTTT. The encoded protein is CASSTQGLQGNQPQHF.